This TCR beta chain was recovered during a study of T cell responses to AZD1222 COVID-19 vaccine. Germline loops: CDR1 MNHEY, CDR2 SVGAGI. The CDR3 totals 12 residues. Trimming removed 8 bases from V and 0 bases from J, with 7 bases in between. Sequenced by immunoSEQ multiplex PCR; TCRdb stores in-frame clones only, minus some. The sample shows roughly 100,000 clones, 90% of them seen only once. Study results and limitations: Clonal diversity was possibly underestimated, and white British individuals and females predominated among donors. At baseline, just five to seven AZD1222 recipients tested seropositive.

A word on this clone: Its target is not known.

This chain connects TRBV6-5 to TRBJ2-5; D might be TRBD1 (5 bases). The sequence came from an adult in good health. The input for sequencing was peripheral blood, taken on day 0 of AZD1222 vaccination. The DNA of the CDR3 is TGTGCCAGCGGGGCCTACCAAGAGACCCAGTACTTC. This encodes CASGAYQETQYF.